These 8 T cell receptor beta chains were all obtained from the same sample, sequenced in a study of shared clonotypes between healthy human individuals. Here immunoSEQ multiplex PCR was the method, and the copy in TCRdb shows in-frame clones only, minus some. Among roughly 890,000 clones listed, 80% to 95% were seen once. Terminally differentiated effector memory CD45RA+ cells were excluded by CCR7 positive selection of CD45RO-negative cells. Sample: naive CD8+ T cells sorted from blood. These receptors were taken from a man aged 30 to 39 in good health.

The chain couples TRBV7-9 to TRBJ1-1; D is uncertain. This CDR3 comprises 11 residues. V lost 6 bases, J lost 3 bases, and 5 bases lay in between. Per germline, CDR1 SEHNR and CDR2 FQNEAQ (reference sequence). CDR3 loop: CASRSYTEAFF. CDR3 sequence (DNA): TGTGCCAGCAGATCTTACACTGAAGCTTTCTTT. Complete variable domain (other parts from reference TRBV7-9 and TRBJ1-1): DTGVSQNPRHKITKRGQNVTFRCDPISEHNRLYWYRQTLGQGPEFLTYFQNEAQLEKSRLLSDRFSAERPKGSFSTLEIQRTEQGDSAMYLCASRSYTEAFFGQGTRLTVV.

The gene calls are TRBV10-1 and TRBJ2-7, with D possibly matching TRBD2 (5 bases). The CDR3 extends over 15 amino acids. Germline values: CDR1 WNHNN, CDR2 SYGVQD (reference sequence). The V end was cut by 7 bases, the J end by 3 bases, with 19 bases between. The CDR3 reads CASTTSREGIYEQYF. Here the CDR3 DNA reads TGCGCCAGCACTACCTCACGAGAGGGAATCTACGAGCAGTACTTC.

Notes on this clone: This may come from a read error, since a much larger clone is one base off. The gene calls are TRBV5-4 and TRBJ2-2; D is ambiguous. CDR1 is SGHNT and CDR2 is YYREEE in the germline V gene (reference sequence). The CDR3 contains 12 residues. Trimming took 4 bases from V and 4 from J, leaving 5 bases between them. The CDR3 sequence is CASSPSTGELFF. CDR3 in DNA: TGTGCCAGCAGCCCCAGCACCGGGGAGCTGTTTTTT.

The chain joins TRBV4-3 to TRBJ2-1; D is uncertain. This CDR3 is built from 13 residues. Trimming left V 1 base short and J 6 bases short, with 7 bases between. The V gene's germline CDR1 is LGHNA and CDR2 YSLEER. The chain's CDR3 is CASSQGQFNEQFF. The CDR3 DNA is TGCGCCAGCAGCCAAGGACAATTCAATGAGCAGTTCTTC.

The CDR3 sequence: CASSLMGSYEQYF. In nucleotides, the CDR3 is TGTGCCAGCAGCTTGATGGGTTCCTACGAGCAGTACTTC. V is TRBV5-4 and J is TRBJ2-7; no clear D gene. V lost 1 base, J lost 1 base, and 6 bases lay in between. This CDR3 region has 13 residues. The germline gives CDR1 SGHNT, CDR2 YYREEE (reference sequence).

CDR3 DNA: TGCGCCAGCAGTTACGGGGAGGGGGCGAACGAGCAGTACTTC. Encoded protein: CASSYGEGANEQYF. J is TRBJ2-7 and V is TRBV4-3; TRBD1 or TRBD2 may be the D gene (7 bases each). The germline CDR1 and CDR2 sequences are LGHNA and YSLEER. CDR3 length: 14 residues. The germline V and J ends were trimmed by 6 bases and 5 bases, with 17 bases remaining between them.

V is TRBV27 and J is TRBJ2-1; 10 nucleotides match TRBD2. With V trimmed by 5 bases and J by 4 bases, 14 bases remained unmatched. CDR3 length: 18 amino acids. CDR1 is MNHEY and CDR2 is SMNVEV in the germline V gene (reference sequence). The CDR3 protein is CASSQISGGAGGYNEQFF. DNA for the CDR3: TGTGCCAGCAGTCAGATCTCGGGTGGAGCGGGAGGGTACAATGAGCAGTTCTTC.

This chain uses TRBV5-4 with TRBJ2-2; TRBD2 aligns across 11 bases. CDR1 SGHNT and CDR2 YYREEE come from the germline V gene (reference sequence). The CDR3 is 18 residues long. The trim removed 0 bases at V and 4 bases at J, leaving 8 bases unmatched. The CDR3 reads CASSLELAGVRVTGELFF. The DNA of the CDR3 is TGTGCCAGCAGCTTGGAACTAGCGGGAGTACGGGTCACCGGGGAGCTGTTTTTT.